In this sample, the clone carrying this TCR beta chain turned up once. Its matching antigen is unknown. TCRdb's table, derived via immunoSEQ multiplex PCR, lists solely in-frame clones and lacks some. The sample has 25,000 to 40,000 clones, around 82% seen once. The trim removed 4 bases at V and 0 bases at J, leaving 6 bases unmatched. CDR1 and CDR2 from the germline V gene are SGHTS and YDEGEE. CDR3 length: 16 residues. This specimen belongs to a study of T cells in localized non-small cell lung cancer. Study-level results: Median about 56 top-100 tumor clones were shared with paired adjacent lung. Measurement of T cell clonality placed uninvolved adjacent lung highest, above the level in tumor.

The sequences come from peripheral blood, collected before any cancer treatment. The sequence was obtained from a male donor at least 60 years old with stage II squamous cell lung carcinoma. The rearrangement uses TRBV5-8 and TRBJ2-2, with 7 nucleotides matching TRBD1. The CDR3 coding sequence is TGTGCCAGCAGCCGAGGGGGCCTCGCGAACACCGGGGAGCTGTTTTTT. Its translation is CASSRGGLANTGELFF.